The clone carrying this TCR beta chain has just a few counts. As yet, its antigen is unknown. This sample was taken from a study of T cell repertoires in cytomegalovirus infection. Overall study context: Indicated by public TCR beta signatures were CMV infection and matching HLA type. Study results and caveats: Within the response measured ex vivo, HLA-C-restricted CMV-specific TCR beta clonotypes were dominant.

Using its own MiXCR run on the reads, TCRdb lists one record per CDR3 protein. The sample lists approximately 990,000 distinct CDR3 sequences; 31% were seen once. Trimming pared 0 bases from V and 5 bases from J, leaving 10 bases between. Germline V gene data show CDR1 as MNHEY and CDR2 as SVGAGI. The CDR3 sequence is 14 residues long. The specimen was cultured CD8+ T cells from PBMCs, collected from culture after CMV antigen stimulation. The clonotype originates from a human donor in good health (CMV status not recorded). Some clones in this sample may be carry-over from other donors' samples. The J gene is TRBJ2-5, the V gene TRBV6-5, with D unresolved. The CDR3 DNA reads as TGTGCCAGCAGTTACTCGACCTATCGGGAGACCCAGTACTTC. It codes for CASSYSTYRETQYF.